The clone carrying this T cell receptor (beta chain) was seen only once. The data were obtained in a study of OX40 agonist ivuxolimab in advanced cancers. Whole-study context: Among those treated, three patients had partial responses, one with hepatocellular carcinoma and two with cutaneous melanoma.

Generated by immunoSEQ multiplex PCR, the TCRdb table keeps only in-frame clones and is missing some. The table has approximately 15,000 clones, roughly 89% seen once. This CDR3 is 13 amino acids long. Germline CDR1 and CDR2: MGHRA and YSYEKL. V gave up 4 bases and J gave up 7 bases; unmatched junction bases: 6. The sample here was CD4+ or CD8+ T cells sorted from blood, taken in a trial of the OX40 agonist ivuxolimab. The TCR comes from an adult with an advanced solid tumor such as melanoma, head and neck, liver or kidney cancer. This chain uses TRBV4-1 with TRBJ2-7; 8 positions match TRBD1. CDR3 loop: CASSRGQAGEQYF. The CDR3 nucleotides are TGCGCCAGCAGCCGGGGACAGGCCGGGGAGCAGTACTTC.